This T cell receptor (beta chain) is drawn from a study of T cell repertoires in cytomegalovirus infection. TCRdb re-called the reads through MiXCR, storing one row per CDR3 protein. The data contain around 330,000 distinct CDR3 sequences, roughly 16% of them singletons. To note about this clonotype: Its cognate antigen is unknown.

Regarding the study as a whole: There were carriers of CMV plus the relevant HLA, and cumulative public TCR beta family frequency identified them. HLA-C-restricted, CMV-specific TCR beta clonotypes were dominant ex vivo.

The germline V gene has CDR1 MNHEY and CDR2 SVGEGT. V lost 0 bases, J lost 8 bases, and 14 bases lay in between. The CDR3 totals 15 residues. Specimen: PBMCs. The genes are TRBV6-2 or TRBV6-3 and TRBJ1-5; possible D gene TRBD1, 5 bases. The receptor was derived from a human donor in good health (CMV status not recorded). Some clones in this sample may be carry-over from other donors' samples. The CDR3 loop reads CASSYSSGVREPQHF. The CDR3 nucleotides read TGTGCCAGCAGTTACTCGAGTGGTGTCAGGGAGCCCCAGCATTTT.